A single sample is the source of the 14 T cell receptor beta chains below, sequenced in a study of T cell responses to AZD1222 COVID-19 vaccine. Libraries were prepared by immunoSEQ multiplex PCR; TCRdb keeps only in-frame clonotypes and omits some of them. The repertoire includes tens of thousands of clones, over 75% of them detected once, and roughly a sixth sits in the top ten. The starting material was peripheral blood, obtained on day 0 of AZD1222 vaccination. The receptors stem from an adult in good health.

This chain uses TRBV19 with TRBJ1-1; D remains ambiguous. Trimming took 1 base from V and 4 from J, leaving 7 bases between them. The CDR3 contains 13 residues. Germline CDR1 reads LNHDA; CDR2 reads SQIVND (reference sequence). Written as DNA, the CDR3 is TGTGCCAGTAGTATAGTGGGGAGCACTGAAGCTTTCTTT. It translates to CASSIVGSTEAFF.

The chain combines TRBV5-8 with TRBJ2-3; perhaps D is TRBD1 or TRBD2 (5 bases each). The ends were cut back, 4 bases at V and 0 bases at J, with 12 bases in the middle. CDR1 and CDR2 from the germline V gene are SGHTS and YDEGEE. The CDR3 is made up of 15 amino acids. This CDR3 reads CASSPGTVSTDTQYF. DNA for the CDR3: TGTGCCAGCAGCCCCGGGACGGTGAGCACAGATACGCAGTATTTT.

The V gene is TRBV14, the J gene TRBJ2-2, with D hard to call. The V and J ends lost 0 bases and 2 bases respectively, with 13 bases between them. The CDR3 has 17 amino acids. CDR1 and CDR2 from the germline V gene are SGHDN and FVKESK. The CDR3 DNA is TGTGCCAGCAGCCAAGATCAATGGCGGAGTAACACCGGGGAGCTGTTTTTT. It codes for CASSQDQWRSNTGELFF.

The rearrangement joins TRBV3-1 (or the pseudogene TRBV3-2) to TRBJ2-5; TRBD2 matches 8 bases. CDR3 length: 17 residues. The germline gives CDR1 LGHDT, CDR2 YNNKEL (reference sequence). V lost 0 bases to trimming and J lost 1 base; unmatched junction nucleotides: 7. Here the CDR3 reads CASSQDSAGGPQETQYF. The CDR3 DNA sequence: TGTGCCAGCAGCCAAGATTCGGCGGGGGGACCCCAAGAGACCCAGTACTTC.

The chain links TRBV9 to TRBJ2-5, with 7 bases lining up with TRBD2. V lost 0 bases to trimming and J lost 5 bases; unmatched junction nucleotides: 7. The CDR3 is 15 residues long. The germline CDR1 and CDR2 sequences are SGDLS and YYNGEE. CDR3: CASSVGGGTLETQYF. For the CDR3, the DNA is TGTGCCAGCAGCGTAGGGGGAGGGACCCTGGAGACCCAGTACTTC.

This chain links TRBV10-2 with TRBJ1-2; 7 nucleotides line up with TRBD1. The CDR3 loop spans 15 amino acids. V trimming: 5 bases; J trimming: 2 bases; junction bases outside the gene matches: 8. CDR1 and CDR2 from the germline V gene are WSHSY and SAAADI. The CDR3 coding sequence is TGCGCCAGCAGTTCCGCCGGGACAGCAAACTATGGCTACACCTTC. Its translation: CASSSAGTANYGYTF.

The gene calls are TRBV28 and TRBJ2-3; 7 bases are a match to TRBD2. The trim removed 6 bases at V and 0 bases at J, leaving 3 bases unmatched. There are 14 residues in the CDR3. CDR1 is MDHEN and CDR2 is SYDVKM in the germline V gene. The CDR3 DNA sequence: TGTGCCAGCAGCGGCGGGAGAAGCACAGATACGCAGTATTTT. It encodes CASSGGRSTDTQYF.

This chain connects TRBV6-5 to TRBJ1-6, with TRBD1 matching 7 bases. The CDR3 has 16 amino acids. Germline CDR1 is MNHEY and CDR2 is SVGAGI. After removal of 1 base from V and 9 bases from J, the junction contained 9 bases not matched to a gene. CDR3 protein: CASSYLTGLFFSPLHF. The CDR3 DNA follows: TGTGCCAGCAGTTACTTGACAGGGTTATTTTTTTCACCCCTCCACTTT.

The CDR3 region has the DNA TGTGCCAGCAGCCAAAGGGGGCTGAAGGACACTGAAGCTTTCTTT. This gives the protein CASSQRGLKDTEAFF. V usage is TRBV3-1 (or the pseudogene TRBV3-2) and J usage is TRBJ1-1; TRBD1 matches 7 bases. From germline, CDR1 is LGHDT and CDR2 YNNKEL (reference sequence). With 2 bases clipped from V and 3 bases from J, the junction kept 6 bases outside the gene matches. The CDR3 is 15 amino acids.

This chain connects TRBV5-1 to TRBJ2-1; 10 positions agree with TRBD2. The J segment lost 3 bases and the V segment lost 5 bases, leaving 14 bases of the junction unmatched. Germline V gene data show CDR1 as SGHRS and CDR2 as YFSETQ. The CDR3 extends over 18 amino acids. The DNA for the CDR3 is TGCGCCAGCAGTTCAGTATCCCCCACTAGCGGGGTCTACAATGAGCAGTTCTTC. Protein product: CASSSVSPTSGVYNEQFF.

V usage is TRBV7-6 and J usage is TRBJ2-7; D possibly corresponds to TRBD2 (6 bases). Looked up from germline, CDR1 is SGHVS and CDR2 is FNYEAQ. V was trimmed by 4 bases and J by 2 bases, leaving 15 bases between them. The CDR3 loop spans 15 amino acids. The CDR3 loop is CASSSPGEPTYEQYF. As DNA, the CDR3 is TGTGCCAGCAGCTCCCCGGGGGAGCCCACCTACGAGCAGTACTTC.

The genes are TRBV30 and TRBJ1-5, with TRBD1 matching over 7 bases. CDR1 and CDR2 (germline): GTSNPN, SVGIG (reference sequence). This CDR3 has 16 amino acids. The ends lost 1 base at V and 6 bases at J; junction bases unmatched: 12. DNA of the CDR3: TGTGCCTGGAGTGCGGGTTCCGGGACAGATGGTCAGCCCCAGCATTTT. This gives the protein CAWSAGSGTDGQPQHF.

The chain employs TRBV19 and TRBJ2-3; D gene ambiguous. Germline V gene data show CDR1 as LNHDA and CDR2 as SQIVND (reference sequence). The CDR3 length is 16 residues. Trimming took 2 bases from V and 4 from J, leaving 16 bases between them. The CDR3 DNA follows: TGTGCCAGTAGTATAAGTAGGACGAATCCACCAGATACGCAGTATTTT. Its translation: CASSISRTNPPDTQYF.

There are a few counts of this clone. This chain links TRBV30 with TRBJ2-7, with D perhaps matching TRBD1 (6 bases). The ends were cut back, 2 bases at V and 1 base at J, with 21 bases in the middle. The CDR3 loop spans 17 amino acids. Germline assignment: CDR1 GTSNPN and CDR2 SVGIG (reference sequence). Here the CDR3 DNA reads TGTGCCTGGAGTTTATCCCGACAGGCCCAGGGATCCTACGAGCAGTACTTC. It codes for CAWSLSRQAQGSYEQYF.